This is a list of T cell receptor beta chains from one sample in a study of T cell repertoires in cytomegalovirus infection. These receptors' targets are unknown. TCRdb redid the calling of the reads with MiXCR, one entry per CDR3 protein. Of some 940,000 distinct CDR3 sequences in the sample, 25% to 40% are singletons; the top ten hold under 15%. Specimen: cultured CD8+ T cells from PBMCs, collected from culture after CMV antigen stimulation. The source of these receptors is a human donor in good health (CMV status not recorded). Some clones in this sample may be carry-over from other donors' samples. Each CDR3 is given with its conserved first and last residue. Each record gives: V gene, clone size, J gene, D gene, CDR3 protein, CDR3 DNA. A D gene is named only where the DNA matches it firmly. Where a row states a size, it is once, few, many or the class of an expanded clone; other rows omit it.

v_call: TRBV24-1; clone_size: many; j_call: TRBJ2-1; d_call: -; cdr3_aa: CATSDLGGWNEQFF; cdr3_nt: TGTGCCACCAGTGATTTGGGAGGCTGGAATGAGCAGTTCTTC
v_call: TRBV10-3; clone_size: few; j_call: TRBJ2-1; d_call: -; cdr3_aa: CAISGASGELGNEQFF; cdr3_nt: TGTGCCATCAGTGGGGCCTCGGGGGAGCTGGGCAATGAGCAGTTCTTC
v_call: TRBV5-1; clone_size: -; j_call: TRBJ2-7; d_call: TRBD1; cdr3_aa: CASSLRTGGSYEQYF; cdr3_nt: TGCGCCAGCAGCCTTAGGACAGGGGGAAGCTACGAGCAGTACTTC
v_call: TRBV27; clone_size: -; j_call: TRBJ2-1; d_call: -; cdr3_aa: CASSLSTGVPYNEQFF; cdr3_nt: TGTGCCAGCAGTTTATCGACAGGCGTTCCCTACAATGAGCAGTTCTTC
v_call: TRBV4-3; clone_size: -; j_call: TRBJ2-2; d_call: TRBD2; cdr3_aa: CASSRPGGTGELFF; cdr3_nt: TGCGCCAGCAGCCGCCCGGGGGGTACCGGGGAGCTGTTTTTT
v_call: TRBV7-6; clone_size: many; j_call: TRBJ2-7; d_call: TRBD1; cdr3_aa: CASSQTGQGAYEQYF; cdr3_nt: TGTGCCAGCAGCCAAACGGGACAGGGCGCCTACGAGCAGTACTTC
v_call: TRBV5-1; clone_size: -; j_call: TRBJ2-5; d_call: -; cdr3_aa: CASSPQGIPQETQYF; cdr3_nt: TGCGCCAGCAGCCCCCAGGGGATCCCGCAAGAGACCCAGTACTTC
v_call: TRBV5-4; clone_size: -; j_call: TRBJ1-1; d_call: -; cdr3_aa: CASSLGSASFF; cdr3_nt: TGTGCCAGCAGCCTAGGGTCAGCGAGTTTCTTT
v_call: TRBV2; clone_size: few; j_call: TRBJ1-1; d_call: -; cdr3_aa: CASSGPETAKNTEAFF; cdr3_nt: TGTGCCAGCAGTGGGCCAGAGACAGCTAAGAACACTGAAGCTTTCTTT
v_call: TRBV20-1; clone_size: -; j_call: TRBJ2-3; d_call: TRBD1; cdr3_aa: CSARTGDRSGTDTQYF; cdr3_nt: TGCAGTGCTAGAACAGGGGACAGATCTGGCACAGATACGCAGTATTTT
v_call: TRBV9; clone_size: many; j_call: TRBJ2-1; d_call: TRBD1; cdr3_aa: CASSAGTGGGEQFF; cdr3_nt: TGTGCCAGCAGTGCCGGGACAGGGGGTGGTGAGCAGTTCTTC
v_call: TRBV6-2/TRBV6-3; clone_size: -; j_call: TRBJ1-6; d_call: -; cdr3_aa: CASSPEAGWGYNSPLHF; cdr3_nt: TGTGCCAGCAGTCCAGAGGCGGGCTGGGGGTATAATTCACCCCTCCACTTT
v_call: TRBV7-6; clone_size: many; j_call: TRBJ2-2; d_call: -; cdr3_aa: CASRGEFFAGELFF; cdr3_nt: TGTGCCAGCAGGGGGGAATTCTTCGCCGGGGAGCTGTTTTTT
v_call: TRBV4-1; clone_size: -; j_call: TRBJ2-1; d_call: -; cdr3_aa: CASSHLREFYNEQFF; cdr3_nt: TGCGCCAGCAGCCATCTCCGGGAATTCTACAATGAGCAGTTCTTC
v_call: TRBV13; clone_size: once; j_call: TRBJ2-2; d_call: TRBD1; cdr3_aa: CANRGHTGELFF; cdr3_nt: TGTGCCAACAGGGGTCACACCGGGGAGCTGTTTTTT
v_call: TRBV19; clone_size: -; j_call: TRBJ2-7; d_call: TRBD1; cdr3_aa: CASGDRDSTYEQYF; cdr3_nt: TGTGCCAGCGGGGATAGGGACAGTACCTACGAGCAGTACTTC
v_call: TRBV11-2; clone_size: -; j_call: TRBJ1-1; d_call: -; cdr3_aa: CASSWDETVGEAFF; cdr3_nt: TGTGCCAGCAGCTGGGACGAGACGGTCGGTGAAGCTTTCTTT
v_call: TRBV6-1; clone_size: -; j_call: TRBJ2-7; d_call: -; cdr3_aa: CASSEVRVGGYEQYF; cdr3_nt: TGTGCCAGCAGTGAAGTACGCGTTGGAGGCTACGAGCAGTACTTC
v_call: TRBV3-1; clone_size: many; j_call: TRBJ2-1; d_call: TRBD2; cdr3_aa: CASSPRGGGYNEQFF; cdr3_nt: TGTGCCAGCAGTCCCCGGGGGGGCGGCTACAATGAGCAGTTCTTC
v_call: TRBV6-5; clone_size: -; j_call: TRBJ2-1; d_call: TRBD1; cdr3_aa: CASSYSIWDRAYNEQFF; cdr3_nt: TGTGCCAGCAGTTACTCGATTTGGGACAGGGCTTACAATGAGCAGTTCTTC
v_call: TRBV28; clone_size: few; j_call: TRBJ2-2; d_call: TRBD1; cdr3_aa: CASRGGTGNTGELFF; cdr3_nt: TGTGCCAGCAGAGGGGGGACAGGGAACACCGGGGAGCTGTTTTTT
v_call: TRBV7-6; clone_size: few; j_call: TRBJ1-6; d_call: -; cdr3_aa: CASSLTTNPNSPLHF; cdr3_nt: TGTGCCAGCAGTTTGACTACAAACCCAAATTCACCCCTCCACTTT
v_call: TRBV19; clone_size: once; j_call: TRBJ1-1; d_call: -; cdr3_aa: CASSRRMGAEAFF; cdr3_nt: TGTGCCAGTTCTCGGCGGATGGGCGCTGAAGCTTTCTTT
v_call: TRBV14; clone_size: -; j_call: TRBJ2-5; d_call: -; cdr3_aa: CASSQVGSPLRKTQYF; cdr3_nt: TGTGCCAGCAGCCAAGTAGGCAGTCCCCTACGGAAGACCCAGTACTTC
v_call: TRBV27; clone_size: few; j_call: TRBJ1-1; d_call: TRBD1; cdr3_aa: CASSIGQGETEAFF; cdr3_nt: TGTGCCAGCAGTATAGGACAGGGAGAAACTGAAGCTTTCTTT
v_call: TRBV29-1; clone_size: few; j_call: TRBJ2-1; d_call: -; cdr3_aa: CSVGGVRAYNEQFF; cdr3_nt: TGCAGCGTTGGGGGGGTTCGGGCCTACAATGAGCAGTTCTTC